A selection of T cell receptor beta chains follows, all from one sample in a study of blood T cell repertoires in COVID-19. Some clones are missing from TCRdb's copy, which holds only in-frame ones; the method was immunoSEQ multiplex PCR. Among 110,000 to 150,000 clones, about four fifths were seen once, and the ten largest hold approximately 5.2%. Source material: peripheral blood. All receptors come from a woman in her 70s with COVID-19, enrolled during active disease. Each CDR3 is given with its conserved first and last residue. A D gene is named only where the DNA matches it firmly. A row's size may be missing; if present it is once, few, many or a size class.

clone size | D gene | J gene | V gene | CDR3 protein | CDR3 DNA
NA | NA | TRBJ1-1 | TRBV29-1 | CSVVWDMTFAAFF | TGCAGCGTTGTTTGGGACATGACCTTTGCAGCTTTCTTT
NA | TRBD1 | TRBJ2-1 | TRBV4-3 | CASSQGPNRGGEQFF | TGCGCCAGCAGCCAAGGCCCCAACAGGGGCGGGGAGCAGTTCTTC
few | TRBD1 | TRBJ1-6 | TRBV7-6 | CASSLRQGFNSPLHF | TGTGCCAGCAGCCTCAGACAGGGATTTAATTCACCCCTCCACTTT
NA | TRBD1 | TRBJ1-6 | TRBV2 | CASSDRGYNSPLHF | TGTGCCAGCAGTGACAGGGGGTATAATTCACCCCTCCACTTT
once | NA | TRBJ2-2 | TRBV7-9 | CASSFKGFTGELFF | TGTGCCAGCAGCTTTAAGGGGTTCACCGGGGAGCTGTTTTTT
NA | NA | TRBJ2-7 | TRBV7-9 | CASSLGDRWRSYEQYF | TGTGCCAGCAGCTTGGGAGACAGGTGGCGATCCTACGAGCAGTACTTC
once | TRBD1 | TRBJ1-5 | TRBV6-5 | CASSYGTGADQPQHF | TGTGCCAGCAGTTACGGGACAGGGGCAGATCAGCCCCAGCATTTT
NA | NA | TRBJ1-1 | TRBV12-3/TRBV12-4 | CASSHGLNTEAFF | TGTGCCAGCAGCCACGGGTTGAACACTGAAGCTTTCTTT
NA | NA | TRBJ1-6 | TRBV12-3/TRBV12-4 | CASSLGQNSPLHF | TGTGCCAGCAGTTTGGGGCAGAATTCACCCCTCCACTTT
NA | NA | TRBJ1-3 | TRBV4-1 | CASSQEATASSGNTIYF | TGCGCCAGCAGCCAAGAAGCGACAGCGAGCTCTGGAAACACCATATATTTT
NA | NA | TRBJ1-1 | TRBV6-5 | CASMRSEAFF | TGTGCCAGCATGAGGTCCGAAGCTTTCTTT
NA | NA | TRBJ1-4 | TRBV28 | CASSTLGGGGLDEKLFF | TGTGCCAGCAGTACTCTAGGCGGCGGGGGCTTGGATGAAAAACTGTTTTTT
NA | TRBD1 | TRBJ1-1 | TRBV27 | CASSYRDRGGRAEAFF | TGTGCCAGCAGTTACCGGGACAGGGGAGGTCGCGCTGAAGCTTTCTTT
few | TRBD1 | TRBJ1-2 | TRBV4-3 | CASSQAVTGNYGYTF | TGCGCCAGCAGCCAAGCCGTGACAGGGAACTATGGCTACACCTTC
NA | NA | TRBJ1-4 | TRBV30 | CAWSYRENEKLFF | TGTGCCTGGAGTTACAGGGAGAATGAAAAACTGTTTTTT
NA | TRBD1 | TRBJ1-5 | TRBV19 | CASSIVGQGPSWPQHF | TGTGCCAGTAGTATAGTGGGACAGGGGCCCTCGTGGCCCCAGCATTTT
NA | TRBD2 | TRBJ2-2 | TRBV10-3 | CAISGPGRAGVNTGELFF | TGTGCCATCAGTGGCCCAGGTCGGGCGGGGGTGAACACCGGGGAGCTGTTTTTT
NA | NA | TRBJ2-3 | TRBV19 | CASSILGGGPLPDTQYF | TGTGCCAGTAGTATATTGGGGGGGGGCCCCCTGCCAGATACGCAGTATTTT
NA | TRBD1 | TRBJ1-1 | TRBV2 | CASSAGGQGSTEAFF | TGTGCCAGCAGTGCGGGAGGACAGGGATCCACTGAAGCTTTCTTT
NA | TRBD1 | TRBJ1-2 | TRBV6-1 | CASRHGQGNYGYTF | TGTGCCAGCAGACACGGACAGGGGAACTATGGCTACACCTTC
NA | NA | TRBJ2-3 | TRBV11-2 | CASSLDRGTTDTQYF | TGTGCCAGCAGCTTAGATCGGGGAACTACAGATACGCAGTATTTT
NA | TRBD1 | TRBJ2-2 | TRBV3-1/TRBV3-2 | CATTGQGVAGELFF | TGTGCCACCACAGGACAGGGGGTTGCCGGGGAGCTGTTTTTT
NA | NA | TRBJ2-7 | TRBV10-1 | CASSVKDILYEQYF | TGCGCCAGCAGTGTTAAGGACATCCTATACGAGCAGTACTTC
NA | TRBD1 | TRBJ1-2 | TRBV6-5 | CASSPRQGRGYTF | TGTGCCAGCAGTCCCCGACAGGGTCGAGGCTACACCTTC
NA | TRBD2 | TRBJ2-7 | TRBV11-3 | CASSLSSGGAAYEQYF | TGTGCCAGCAGCTTAAGCTCCGGGGGGGCAGCATACGAGCAGTACTTC
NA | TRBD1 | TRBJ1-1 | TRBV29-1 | CSVDGTGALDTEAFF | TGCAGCGTTGACGGGACAGGGGCCTTGGATACTGAAGCTTTCTTT
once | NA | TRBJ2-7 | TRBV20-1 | CSARSRGEQYF | TGCAGTGCGAGATCCCGGGGGGAGCAGTACTTC
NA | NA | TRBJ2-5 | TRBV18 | CASSPGAAETQYF | TGTGCCAGCTCACCGGGGGCGGCGGAGACCCAGTACTTC
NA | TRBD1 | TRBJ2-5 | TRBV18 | CASSPGTGRETQYF | TGTGCCAGCTCACCGGGGACAGGGAGAGAGACCCAGTACTTC
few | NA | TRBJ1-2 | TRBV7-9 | CASRPPLGQDSSRSYTF | TGTGCCAGCAGACCACCTCTGGGCCAAGACAGTTCCCGTAGCTACACCTTC
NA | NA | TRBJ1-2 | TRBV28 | CASRDRQVGGGYTF | TGTGCCAGCAGGGACCGCCAGGTGGGGGGAGGCTACACCTTC
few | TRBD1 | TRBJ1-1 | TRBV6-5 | CASSIPRGPFTEAFF | TGTGCCAGCAGCATCCCCAGGGGGCCCTTCACTGAAGCTTTCTTT
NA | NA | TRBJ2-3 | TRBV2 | CASSWTADTQYF | TGTGCCAGCAGTTGGACTGCAGATACGCAGTATTTT
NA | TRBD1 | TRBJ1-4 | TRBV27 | CASSSLGQRNEKLFF | TGTGCCAGCAGTTCCTTGGGACAGCGTAATGAAAAACTGTTTTTT
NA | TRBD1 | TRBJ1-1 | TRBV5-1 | CASSARTGSTTEAFF | TGCGCCAGCAGCGCCCGGACAGGGTCCACCACTGAAGCTTTCTTT
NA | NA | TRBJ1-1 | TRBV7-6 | CASSASGWMEAEAFF | TGTGCCAGCAGCGCTAGCGGTTGGATGGAGGCTGAAGCTTTCTTT
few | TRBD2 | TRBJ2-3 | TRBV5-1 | CASSLGNLKAGVTDTQYF | TGCGCCAGCAGCTTGGGGAATTTAAAAGCGGGGGTCACAGATACGCAGTATTTT
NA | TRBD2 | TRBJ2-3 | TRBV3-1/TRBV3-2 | CASSLMGGTDTQYF | TGTGCCAGCAGCCTGATGGGGGGGACAGATACGCAGTATTTT
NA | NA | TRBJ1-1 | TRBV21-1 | CASSASGNTEAFF | TGTGCCAGCAGCGCCTCGGGTAACACTGAAGCTTTCTTT
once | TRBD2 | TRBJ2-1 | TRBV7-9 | CASSLAEASGEFF | TGTGCCAGCAGCTTAGCGGAGGCTAGCGGGGAGTTCTTC
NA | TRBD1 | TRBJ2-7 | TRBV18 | CASSQGQGYEQYF | TGTGCCAGCTCCCAGGGACAGGGATACGAGCAGTACTTC
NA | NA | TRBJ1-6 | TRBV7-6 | CASSAGMDNSPLHF | TGTGCCAGCAGCGCCGGGATGGATAATTCACCCCTCCACTTT
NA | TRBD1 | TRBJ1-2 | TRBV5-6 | CASSLPGRQGGYTF | TGTGCCAGCAGCTTGCCGGGGAGACAGGGTGGCTACACCTTC
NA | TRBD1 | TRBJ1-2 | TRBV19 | CAGKGQSGGYTF | TGTGCCGGGAAGGGACAGTCGGGAGGCTACACCTTC
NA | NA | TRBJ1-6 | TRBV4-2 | CASRGGKGSSPLHF | TGTGCCAGCAGAGGGGGAAAGGGAAGCTCACCCCTCCACTTT
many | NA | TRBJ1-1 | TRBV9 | CASSVAPSGTEAFF | TGTGCCAGCAGCGTAGCCCCAAGCGGGACTGAAGCTTTCTTT
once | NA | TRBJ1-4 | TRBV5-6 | CASSSTGTAEKLFF | TGTGCCAGCAGCTCAACCGGGACTGCCGAAAAACTGTTTTTT
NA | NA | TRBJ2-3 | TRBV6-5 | CASRAEGGTDTQYF | TGTGCCAGCAGGGCCGAGGGGGGGACAGATACGCAGTATTTT
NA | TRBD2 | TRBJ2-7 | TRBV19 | CASSTGLAGSYEQYF | TGTGCCAGTAGTACGGGACTAGCGGGGTCCTACGAGCAGTACTTC
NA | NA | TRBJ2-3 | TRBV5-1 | CASSADRPSTDTQYF | TGCGCCAGCAGCGCAGACAGGCCTAGCACAGATACGCAGTATTTT
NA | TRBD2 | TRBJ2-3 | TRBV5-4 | CASNLWRAGGVTDTQYF | TGTGCCAGCAACCTCTGGCGGGCGGGGGGTGTTACAGATACGCAGTATTTT
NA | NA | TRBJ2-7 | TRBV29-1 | CSVEFPSGYEQYF | TGCAGCGTTGAGTTCCCTTCGGGCTACGAGCAGTACTTC